This TCR beta chain came from a study of control samples from healthy donors and cancer patients. Trimming took 6 bases from V and 4 from J; bases not matched to a gene: 3. Germline assignment: CDR1 SNHLY and CDR2 FYNNEI. This CDR3 has 14 residues. Only in-frame clones appear in the TCRdb table, and some are missing; sequencing was by immunoSEQ multiplex PCR. The sample consists of roughly 120,000 clones, 70% to 90% of them appearing once. This sequence originates from a woman aged 55-69 years with lung cancer. The rearrangement links TRBV2 to TRBJ1-6; 7 bases map to TRBD1. The sample comprised PBMCs. Here the CDR3 reads CASSPGQYNSPLHF. The CDR3 coding sequence is TGTGCCAGCAGCCCGGGACAGTATAATTCACCCCTCCACTTT.